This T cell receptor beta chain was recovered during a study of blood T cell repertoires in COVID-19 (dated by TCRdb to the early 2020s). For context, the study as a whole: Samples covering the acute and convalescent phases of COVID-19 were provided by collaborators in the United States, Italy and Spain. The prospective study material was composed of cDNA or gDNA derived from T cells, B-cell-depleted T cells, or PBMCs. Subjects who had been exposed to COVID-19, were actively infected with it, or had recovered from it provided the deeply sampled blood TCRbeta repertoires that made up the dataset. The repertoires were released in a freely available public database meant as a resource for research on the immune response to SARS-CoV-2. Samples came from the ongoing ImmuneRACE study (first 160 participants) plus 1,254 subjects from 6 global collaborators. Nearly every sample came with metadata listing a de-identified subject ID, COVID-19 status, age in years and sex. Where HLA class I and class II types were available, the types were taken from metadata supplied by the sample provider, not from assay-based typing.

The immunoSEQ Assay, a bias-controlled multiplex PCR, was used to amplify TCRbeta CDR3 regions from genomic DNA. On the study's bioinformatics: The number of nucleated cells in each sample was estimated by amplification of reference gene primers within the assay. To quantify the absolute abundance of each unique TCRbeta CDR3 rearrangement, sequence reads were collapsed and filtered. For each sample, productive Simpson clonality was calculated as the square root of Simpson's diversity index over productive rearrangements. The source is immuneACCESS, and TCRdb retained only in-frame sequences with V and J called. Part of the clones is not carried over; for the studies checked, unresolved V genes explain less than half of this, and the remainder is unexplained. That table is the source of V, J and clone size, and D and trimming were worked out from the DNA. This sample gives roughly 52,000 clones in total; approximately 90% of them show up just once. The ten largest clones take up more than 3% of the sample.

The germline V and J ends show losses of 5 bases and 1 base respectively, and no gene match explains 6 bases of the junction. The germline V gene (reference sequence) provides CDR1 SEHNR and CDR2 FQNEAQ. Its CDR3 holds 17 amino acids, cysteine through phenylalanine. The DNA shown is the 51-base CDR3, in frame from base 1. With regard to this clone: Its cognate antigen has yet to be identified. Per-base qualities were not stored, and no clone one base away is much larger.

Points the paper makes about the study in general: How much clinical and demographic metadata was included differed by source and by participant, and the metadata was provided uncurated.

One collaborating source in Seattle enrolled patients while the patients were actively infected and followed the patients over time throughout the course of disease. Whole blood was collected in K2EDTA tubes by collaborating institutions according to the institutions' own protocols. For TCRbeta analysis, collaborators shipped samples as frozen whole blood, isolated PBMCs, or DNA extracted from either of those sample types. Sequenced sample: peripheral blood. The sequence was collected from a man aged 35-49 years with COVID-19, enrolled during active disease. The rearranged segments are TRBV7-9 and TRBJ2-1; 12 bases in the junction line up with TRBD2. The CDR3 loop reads CASSPTSGGLSYNEQFF. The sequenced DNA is TGTGCCAGCAGCCCTACTAGCGGGGGGCTTTCCTACAATGAGCAGTTCTTC.